This T cell receptor beta chain stems from a study of blood T cell repertoires in COVID-19. Study as a whole: Whether acute or convalescent, the COVID-19 samples came from the United States, Italy and Spain. T cells, B-cell-depleted T cells, or PBMCs provided the cDNA or gDNA that served as material.

Data came from immunoSEQ multiplex PCR; TCRdb stores just in-frame clones and leaves some out. The table shows 350,000 to 450,000 clones, with 85% occurring only once. CDR1 is PRHDT and CDR2 is FYEKMQ in the germline V gene (reference sequence). The CDR3 totals 16 residues. Trimming took 4 bases from V and 3 from J, leaving 17 bases between them. This clone occurred a few times. The receptor comes from a woman between 18 and 30 years old with acute or convalescent COVID-19. The rearrangement links TRBV13 to TRBJ2-3; D remains unclear. What was sequenced was peripheral blood. CDR3 amino acids: CASSSVSASVTDTQYF. The CDR3 DNA sequence: TGTGCCAGCAGCTCCGTCTCGGCTAGTGTAACAGATACGCAGTATTTT.